These 20 T cell receptor beta chains came from one sample sequenced in a study of Ad26.COV2.S vaccination and SARS-CoV-2 variants. The treatment here: some 20 received Ad26.COV2.S at low or high dose, single or two shots; about 5 received placebo; per-sample allocation not given. Samples were taken on day 63 after the first vaccine or placebo injection. Assay: immunoSEQ multiplex PCR; the TCRdb copy retains only in-frame clones and omits some. This sample has 350,000 to 450,000 clones, with 83% found just once. The sequenced sample was peripheral blood, obtained in a trial of Ad26.COV2.S vaccine versus placebo. The receptor set was obtained from a person aged 18 to 59 who received the Ad26.COV2.S COVID-19 vaccine or a placebo.

The chain is built from TRBV10-1 and TRBJ1-1, with 7 positions matching TRBD1. Germline V gene lookup returns CDR1 WNHNN and CDR2 SYGVQD (reference sequence). CDR3 length equals 13 residues. Germline trimming cut 6 bases from V and 8 bases from J; bases unmatched to any gene: 9. CDR3 loop: CASSFTGVAEAFF. In nucleotides, the CDR3 is TGCGCCAGCAGCTTTACAGGGGTAGCCGAAGCTTTCTTT.

This rearrangement joins TRBV5-1 to TRBJ2-7, with a possible D match to TRBD2 (5 bases). The CDR3 length is 14 residues. The germline gives CDR1 SGHRS, CDR2 YFSETQ. The V end lost 0 bases, the J end lost 6 bases, and 13 bases lay between the germline ends. The CDR3 DNA reads as TGCGCCAGCAGCTTGGAGGGCACTAGGACCGAGCAGTACTTC. This sequence encodes CASSLEGTRTEQYF.

This sequence joins TRBV4-2 and TRBJ1-2, with TRBD1 as a possible D gene (6 bases). V was pared by 3 bases and J by 4 bases, with 21 bases between. Germline assignment: CDR1 LGHNA and CDR2 YNFKEQ. The length of the CDR3 is 17 residues. CDR3 coding DNA: TGTGCCAGCAGCCACCCCGGGGAGGGGGGGGTGGGCTATGGCTACACCTTC. Translating gives CASSHPGEGGVGYGYTF.

This clone came up a few times. The rearrangement links TRBV30 to TRBJ1-3; D uncertain. The V end lost 0 bases, the J end lost 2 bases, and 2 bases lay between the germline ends. The CDR3 runs to 12 residues. Germline V gene lookup returns CDR1 GTSNPN and CDR2 SVGIG (reference sequence). The DNA of the CDR3 is TGTGCCTGGAGTGTAACTGGAAACACCATATATTTT. This codes for CAWSVTGNTIYF.

CDR3 bases: TGTGCCATCAGTGGTGGGGCCGCAGGGGGAGAGACCCAGTACTTC. Translating gives CAISGGAAGGETQYF. V is TRBV10-3 and J is TRBJ2-5; 7 bases fit TRBD1. Per germline, CDR1 ENHRY and CDR2 SYGVKD. The CDR3 spans 15 residues. Trimming cost V 4 bases and J 4 bases; bases outside gene matches: 9.

The V and J genes are TRBV5-1 and TRBJ2-3, with 7 bases identical to TRBD1. The CDR3 is 15 residues long. The germline gives CDR1 SGHRS, CDR2 YFSETQ. V lost 0 bases, J lost 4 bases, and 5 bases stayed unmatched. In nucleotides, the CDR3 is TGCGCCAGCAGCTTGGGGCAGGGGGTTGCAGATACGCAGTATTTT. Translation gives CASSLGQGVADTQYF.

The chain is built from TRBV2 and TRBJ1-5, with 7 bases matching TRBD1. V shed 6 bases and J 3 bases; nucleotides not matched to a gene: 5. Germline lookup yields CDR1 SNHLY and CDR2 FYNNEI. The CDR3 is made up of 14 amino acids. The chain's CDR3 is CASSLRGANQPQHF. The DNA for the CDR3 is TGTGCCAGCAGCCTCAGGGGGGCCAATCAGCCCCAGCATTTT.

The rearrangement uses TRBV5-1 and TRBJ2-3; 10 nucleotides match TRBD2. V lost 3 bases, J lost 4 bases, and 2 bases stayed unmatched. The CDR3 runs 14 residues. Germline V gene lookup returns CDR1 SGHRS and CDR2 YFSETQ. This CDR3 is CASSSGTSADTQYF. The CDR3 DNA reads as TGCGCCAGCAGCTCCGGGACTAGCGCAGATACGCAGTATTTT.

This chain joins TRBV19 and TRBJ2-3; 10 positions agree with TRBD2. CDR1 is LNHDA and CDR2 is SQIVND in the germline V gene (reference sequence). The CDR3 runs 15 residues. Trimming cost V 5 bases and J 2 bases; bases outside gene matches: 4. CDR3 region: CASSSGLAATDTQYF. The CDR3 DNA follows: TGTGCCAGTAGTTCTGGACTAGCGGCCACAGATACGCAGTATTTT.

This chain links TRBV27 with TRBJ2-3; D gene unclear. The germline V gene has CDR1 MNHEY and CDR2 SMNVEV (reference sequence). The CDR3 contains 14 residues. CDR3 in amino acids: CVVVGGWGTDTQYF. CDR3 DNA sequence: TGTGTTGTTGTTGGTGGGTGGGGCACAGATACGCAGTATTTT.

This rearrangement joins TRBV7-9 to TRBJ1-1; no firm D call. Germline assignment: CDR1 SEHNR and CDR2 FQNEAQ (reference sequence). This CDR3 spans 12 amino acids. V was trimmed by 3 bases and J by 10 bases, leaving 12 bases between them. CDR3 in DNA: TGTGCCAGCAGCTTGTTCGCGGGGATAGCTTTCTTT. This codes for CASSLFAGIAFF.

The rearrangement joins TRBV7-8 to TRBJ2-3; D gene ambiguous. The CDR3 loop spans 19 amino acids. CDR1 is SGHVS, CDR2 FQNEAQ, per germline. Trimming pared 5 bases from V and 0 bases from J, leaving 24 bases between. CDR3 DNA sequence: TGTGCCAGCAGCCCAAGTGGCAGCACCGTTTTCTCTAGCACAGATACGCAGTATTTT. It translates to CASSPSGSTVFSSTDTQYF. Full variable domain (rest looked up from reference TRBV7-8 and TRBJ2-3): GAGVSQSPRYKVAKRGQDVALRCDPISGHVSLFWYQQALGQGPEFLTYFQNEAQLDKSGLPSDRFFAERPEGSVSTLKIQRTQQEDSAVYLCASSPSGSTVFSSTDTQYFGPGTRLTVL.

The genes are TRBV3-1 (or the pseudogene TRBV3-2) and TRBJ1-1, with D possibly being TRBD1 (5 bases). CDR1 LGHDT and CDR2 YNNKEL come from the germline V gene (reference sequence). The CDR3 sequence is 13 residues long. V lost 0 bases and J lost 11, with 13 bases in between. CDR3 bases: TGTGCCAGCAGCCAAGATGGGACCCCAGGGGCTTTCTTT. Protein product: CASSQDGTPGAFF.

The chain uses TRBV7-9 and TRBJ1-3, with 7 bases that match TRBD1. Germline values: CDR1 SEHNR, CDR2 FQNEAQ (reference sequence). This CDR3 is built from 14 residues. Trimming took 1 base from V and 3 from J; bases not matched to a gene: 0. CDR3 sequence (DNA): TGTGCCAGCAGCTTAGGACAGGGTGGAAACACCATATATTTT. Its translation: CASSLGQGGNTIYF.

The table lists this clone with a count of one. The chain recombines TRBV7-6 with TRBJ1-4; maybe TRBD1 (6 bases). CDR1 and CDR2 (germline): SGHVS, FNYEAQ. V lost 6 bases, J lost 6 bases, and 23 bases lay in between. CDR3 size: 17 residues. CDR3 amino acids: CASRTGRGVGMDEKLFF. The DNA for the CDR3 is TGTGCCAGCAGGACGGGCAGGGGAGTGGGGATGGATGAAAAACTGTTTTTT.

The chain links TRBV15 to TRBJ2-5; TRBD1 aligns across 10 bases. Germline V gives CDR1 LNHNV, CDR2 YYDKDF (reference sequence). The CDR3 is 14 amino acids. Trimming removed 1 base from V and 5 bases from J; junction bases left unmatched: 1. CDR3 in amino acids: CATSRGTGGETQYF. CDR3 nucleotides: TGTGCCACCAGCAGAGGGACAGGGGGGGAGACCCAGTACTTC.

The chain uses TRBV5-1 and TRBJ2-1; 8 positions match TRBD2. Germline-derived CDR1 and CDR2 are SGHRS and YFSETQ. With V trimmed by 4 bases and J by 8 bases, 8 bases remained unmatched. This CDR3 is built from 14 residues. CDR3 region: CASSRGLLADEQFF. The CDR3 region has the DNA TGCGCCAGCAGCCGAGGCCTACTAGCGGATGAGCAGTTCTTC.

This chain uses TRBV28 with TRBJ1-5; D is perhaps TRBD1 (6 bases). CDR1 and CDR2 from the germline V gene are MDHEN and SYDVKM. V was pared by 6 bases and J by 4 bases, with 13 bases between. This CDR3 region has 14 residues. As DNA, the CDR3 is TGTGCCAGCAGACCTGGACAGTTAAATCAGCCCCAGCATTTT. This codes for CASRPGQLNQPQHF.

The rearrangement uses TRBV11-3 and TRBJ1-2, with D uncertain. Germline assignment: CDR1 SGHNT and CDR2 YENEEA. V was cut by 2 bases and J by 12 bases, with 10 bases left in between. The CDR3 totals 11 residues. The CDR3 coding sequence is TGTGCCAGCAGCTTAAAACAGAGCCACACCTTC. Its translation: CASSLKQSHTF.

The chain carries TRBV5-4 and TRBJ1-2, with D possibly being TRBD1 (5 bases). CDR3 length: 14 residues. The germline V and J ends were trimmed by 1 base and 3 bases, with 10 bases remaining between them. Germline values: CDR1 SGHNT, CDR2 YYREEE (reference sequence). CDR3 region: CASSLMGRDYGYTF. CDR3 bases: TGTGCCAGCAGCTTGATGGGACGCGACTATGGCTACACCTTC.